The clone carrying this TCR beta chain was seen ten or more times. What it binds is unknown. The sample comes from a study of beta chain features in type 1 diabetes. Findings and limits, study-wide: Whether TCRB rearrangement is influenced by HLA type was left unresolved in this analysis. A potential PCR bias toward shorter templates would be equal in patient and control samples.

The CDR3 sequence is 12 residues long. CDR1 is SGHTA, CDR2 FQGNSA, per germline. V was trimmed by 5 bases and J by 7 bases, leaving 9 bases between them. TCRB transcripts that were expressed got sequenced, as all of the isolated RNA had been reverse transcribed. Repertoires were generated with immunoSEQ multiplex PCR, while TCRdb's copy carries only in-frame clones and drops some. The sample carries fewer than 500,000 clones, approximately 15% recorded once. The clonotype was recovered from a man aged 30 to 45 in good health. The sample taken for sequencing was naive CD4+ T cells from blood. This chain joins TRBV7-2 and TRBJ2-4; D is possibly TRBD2 (5 bases). The CDR3 DNA reads TGTGCCAGCAGCCCAGAGGGTAACATTCAGTACTTC. Its translation is CASSPEGNIQYF.